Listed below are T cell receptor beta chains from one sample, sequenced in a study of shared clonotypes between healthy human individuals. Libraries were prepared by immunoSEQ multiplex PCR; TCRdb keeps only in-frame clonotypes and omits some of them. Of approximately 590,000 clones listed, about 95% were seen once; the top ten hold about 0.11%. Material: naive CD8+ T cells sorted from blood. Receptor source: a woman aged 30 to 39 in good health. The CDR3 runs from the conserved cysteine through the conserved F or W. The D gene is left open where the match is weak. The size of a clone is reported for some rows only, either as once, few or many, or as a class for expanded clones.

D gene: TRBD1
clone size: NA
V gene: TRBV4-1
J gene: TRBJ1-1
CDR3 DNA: TGCGCCAGCAGCCAAAAGACAGGGGGCGTTTCGACTGAAGCTTTCTTT
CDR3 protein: CASSQKTGGVSTEAFF

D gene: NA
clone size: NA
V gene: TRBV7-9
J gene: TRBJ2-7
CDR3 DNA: TGTGCCAGCAGCCCAGTTCCCTACGAGCAGTACTTC
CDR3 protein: CASSPVPYEQYF

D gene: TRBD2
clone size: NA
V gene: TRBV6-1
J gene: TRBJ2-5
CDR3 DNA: TGTGCCACCGTAGCGGGGACCCAAGAGACCCAGTACTTC
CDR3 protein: CATVAGTQETQYF

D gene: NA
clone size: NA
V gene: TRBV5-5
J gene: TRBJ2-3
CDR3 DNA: TGTGCCAGCAGCTTAAGGTTCGATACGCAGTATTTT
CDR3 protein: CASSLRFDTQYF

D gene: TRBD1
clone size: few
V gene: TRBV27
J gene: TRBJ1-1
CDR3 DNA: TGTGCCACCGGGACAGGGAACACTGAAGCTTTCTTT
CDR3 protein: CATGTGNTEAFF

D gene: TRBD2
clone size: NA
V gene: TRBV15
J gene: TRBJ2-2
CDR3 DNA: TGTGCCACCAGCAGAGATTTGGGGACTAGCGCCGGGGAGCTGTTTTTT
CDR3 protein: CATSRDLGTSAGELFF

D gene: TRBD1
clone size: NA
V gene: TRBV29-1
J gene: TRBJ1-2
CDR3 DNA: TGCAGCGTTGAAGGTCCCACAGGGGCGGATGGCTACACCTTC
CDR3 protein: CSVEGPTGADGYTF

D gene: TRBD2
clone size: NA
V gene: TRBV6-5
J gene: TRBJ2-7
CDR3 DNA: TGTGCCAGCAGTTATAACCCTAGCGGAACCTACGAGCAGTACTTC
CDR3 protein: CASSYNPSGTYEQYF

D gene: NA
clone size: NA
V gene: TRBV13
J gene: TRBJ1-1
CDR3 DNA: TGTGCCAGCAGCTTAGGTAGCCTGCGGGGGAGGGTTACTGAAGCTTTCTTT
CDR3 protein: CASSLGSLRGRVTEAFF

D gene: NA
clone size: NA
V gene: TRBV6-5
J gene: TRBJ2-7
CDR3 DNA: TGTGCCAGCAGTTATACCACAGGGCCTATGAACGAGCAGTACTTC
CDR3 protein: CASSYTTGPMNEQYF

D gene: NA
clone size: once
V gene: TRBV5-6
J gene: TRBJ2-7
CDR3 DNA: TGTGCCAGCAGCTCCTGGAGGGAGGCAGGGTGGGAGCAGTACTTC
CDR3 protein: CASSSWREAGWEQYF

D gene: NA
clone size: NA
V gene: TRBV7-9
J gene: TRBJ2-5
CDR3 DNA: TGTGCCAGCAGTCCGGCGGAGACCCAGTACTTC
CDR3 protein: CASSPAETQYF

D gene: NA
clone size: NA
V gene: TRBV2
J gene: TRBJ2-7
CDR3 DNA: TGTGCCAGCAGTACGGCGCAGCCCGCGGACTCCTACGAGCAGTACTTC
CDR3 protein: CASSTAQPADSYEQYF

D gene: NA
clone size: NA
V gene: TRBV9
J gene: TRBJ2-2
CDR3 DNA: TGTGCCAGCAGCCATTCCACGGAAGCGAGGAACACCGGGGAGCTGTTTTTT
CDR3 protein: CASSHSTEARNTGELFF

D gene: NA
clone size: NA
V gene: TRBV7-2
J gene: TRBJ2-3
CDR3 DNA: TGTGCCAGCAGCCACCGTTGGGGCGATCACACAGATACGCAGTATTTT
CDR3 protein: CASSHRWGDHTDTQYF

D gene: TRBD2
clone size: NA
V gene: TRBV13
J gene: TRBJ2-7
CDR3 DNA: TGTGCCAGCAGCTTTGGTCCCGGTAGCGGGAGGGCGGGAGAGCAGTACTTC
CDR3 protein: CASSFGPGSGRAGEQYF

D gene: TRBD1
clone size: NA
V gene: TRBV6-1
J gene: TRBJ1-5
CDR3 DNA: TGTGCCAGCAGTGGGATTACCGGGACAGGGACTTTCGGCAATCAGCCCCAGCATTTT
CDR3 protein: CASSGITGTGTFGNQPQHF

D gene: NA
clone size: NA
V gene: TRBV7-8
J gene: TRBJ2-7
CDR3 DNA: TGTGCCAGCAGCTTAGTCGGCAGGTCGACAACCTACGAGCAGTACTTC
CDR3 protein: CASSLVGRSTTYEQYF

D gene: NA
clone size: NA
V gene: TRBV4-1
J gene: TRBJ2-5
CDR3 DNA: TGCGCCAGCAGCCAGCACATGCAGGACCAAGAGACCCAGTACTTC
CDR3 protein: CASSQHMQDQETQYF

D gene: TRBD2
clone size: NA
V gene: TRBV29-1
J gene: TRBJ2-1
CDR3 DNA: TGCAGCGTTGTAGCGGGAGATCTAGATGAGCAGTTCTTC
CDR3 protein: CSVVAGDLDEQFF

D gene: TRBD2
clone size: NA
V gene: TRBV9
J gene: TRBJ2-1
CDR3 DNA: TGTGCCAGCAGCTCACTAGCGGGGGGATACAATGAGCAGTTCTTC
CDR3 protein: CASSSLAGGYNEQFF

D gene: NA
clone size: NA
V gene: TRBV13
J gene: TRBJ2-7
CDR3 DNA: TGTGCCACCTCCTCCAGGGACGGCCGCTACGAGCAGTACTTC
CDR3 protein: CATSSRDGRYEQYF

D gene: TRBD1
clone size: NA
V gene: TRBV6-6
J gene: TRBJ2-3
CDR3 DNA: TGTGCCAGCAGTTACTCAGGGGGCTCCGATACGCAGTATTTT
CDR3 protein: CASSYSGGSDTQYF

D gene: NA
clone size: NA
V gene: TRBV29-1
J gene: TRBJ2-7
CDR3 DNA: TGCAGCGTTGAAATAGGGAGTGGGAACGAGCAGTACTTC
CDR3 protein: CSVEIGSGNEQYF

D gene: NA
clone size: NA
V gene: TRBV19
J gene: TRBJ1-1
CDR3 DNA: TGTGCCAGTAGTATTCCAGGGCAAAACACTGAAGCTTTCTTT
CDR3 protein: CASSIPGQNTEAFF

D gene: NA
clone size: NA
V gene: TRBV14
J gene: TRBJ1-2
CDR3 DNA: TGTGCCAGCAGCCAAACCCGGGGAGGCTATGGCTACACCTTC
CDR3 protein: CASSQTRGGYGYTF

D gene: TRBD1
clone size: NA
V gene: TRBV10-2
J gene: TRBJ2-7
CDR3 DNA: TGCGCCAGCAGTGGGGCTGGGGACAGGGTAGTCTCCGCGGGGGAGCAGTACTTC
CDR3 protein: CASSGAGDRVVSAGEQYF

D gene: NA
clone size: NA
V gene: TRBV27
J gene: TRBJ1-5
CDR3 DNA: TGTGCCAGCAGTTTAACAAGCAATCAGCCCCAGCATTTT
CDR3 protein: CASSLTSNQPQHF

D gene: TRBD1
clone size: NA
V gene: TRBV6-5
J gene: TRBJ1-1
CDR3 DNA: TGTGCCAGCAGCCTCGGACAGGCGGGGACTGAAGCTTTCTTT
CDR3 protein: CASSLGQAGTEAFF

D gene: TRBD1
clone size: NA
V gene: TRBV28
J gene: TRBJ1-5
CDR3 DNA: TGTGCCAGCACATACACCGACAGGGGTAACCAGCCCCAGCATTTT
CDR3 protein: CASTYTDRGNQPQHF

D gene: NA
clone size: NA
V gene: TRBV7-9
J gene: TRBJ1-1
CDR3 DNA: TGTGCCAGCAGCTTCCCTGAAGCTTTCTTT
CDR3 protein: CASSFPEAFF

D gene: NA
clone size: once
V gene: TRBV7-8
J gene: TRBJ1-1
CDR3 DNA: TGTGCCAGCAGCGGGGGGCAGCCCAAAGCTTTCTTT
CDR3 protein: CASSGGQPKAFF

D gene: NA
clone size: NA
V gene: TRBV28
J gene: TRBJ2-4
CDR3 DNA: TGTGCCAGCAGTCCCACATTAGCCAAAAACATTCAGTACTTC
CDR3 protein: CASSPTLAKNIQYF

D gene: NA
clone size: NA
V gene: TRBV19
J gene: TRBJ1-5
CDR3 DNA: TGTGCCAGTAGTATTCTGGCGGCTAATCAGCCCCAGCATTTT
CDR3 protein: CASSILAANQPQHF

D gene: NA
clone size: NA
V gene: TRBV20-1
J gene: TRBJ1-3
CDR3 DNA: TGCAGTGCTCAGCCTGGAAACACCATATATTTT
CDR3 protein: CSAQPGNTIYF

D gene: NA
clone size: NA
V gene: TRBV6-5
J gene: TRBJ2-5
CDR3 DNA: TGTGCCAGCAGTTACGGGATGGAAAAGACCCAGTACTTC
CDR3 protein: CASSYGMEKTQYF

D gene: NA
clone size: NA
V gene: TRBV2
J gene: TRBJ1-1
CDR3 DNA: TGTGCCAGCAAAGAAGGAGGGGCCCTCCTCGAAGCTTTCTTT
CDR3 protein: CASKEGGALLEAFF

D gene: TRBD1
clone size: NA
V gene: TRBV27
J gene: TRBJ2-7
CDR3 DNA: TGTGCCAGCAGTTTATTGGGACAGTCCTACGAGCAGTACTTC
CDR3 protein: CASSLLGQSYEQYF

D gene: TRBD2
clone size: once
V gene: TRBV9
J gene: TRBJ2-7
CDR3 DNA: TGTGCCAGCAGCGAGGGAGGGAGCTCCTACGAGCAGTACTTC
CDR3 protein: CASSEGGSSYEQYF

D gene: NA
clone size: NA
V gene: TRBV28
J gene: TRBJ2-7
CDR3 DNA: TGTGCCAGCAGTTCCCCCCAAGCAGGTCCCTTTTACGAGCAGTACTTC
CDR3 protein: CASSSPQAGPFYEQYF

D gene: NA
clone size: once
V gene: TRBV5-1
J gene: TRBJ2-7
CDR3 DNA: TGCGCCAGCAGCTTTGGAGCAGGGTCCGAGCAGTACTTC
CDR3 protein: CASSFGAGSEQYF

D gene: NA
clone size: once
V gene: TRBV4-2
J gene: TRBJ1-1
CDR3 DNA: TGTGCCAGCAGCCACGACCTGAACACTGAAGCTTTCTTT
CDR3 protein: CASSHDLNTEAFF

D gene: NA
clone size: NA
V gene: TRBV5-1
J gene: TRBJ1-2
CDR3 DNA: TGCGCCAGCAGCTTGGCGAGGACCTCTAACTATGGCTACACCTTC
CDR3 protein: CASSLARTSNYGYTF

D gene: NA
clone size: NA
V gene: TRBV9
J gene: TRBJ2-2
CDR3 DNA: TGTGCCAGCAGCGTAGTGGAGGGGCGCGGGACCGGGGAGCTGTTTTTT
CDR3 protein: CASSVVEGRGTGELFF